This paragraph reports one TCR beta chain. This clone was counted only a few times. Its recognized antigen is unknown. It has no much larger one-base neighbor in the sample; base qualities were not kept. The cohort consisted of hundreds of healthy bone marrow donors. Cohort members were all nominally healthy when sampled, although unrecorded immune exposures were likely present. The donor was CMV seropositive and belonged to the group of about 290 seropositive cohort members. A peripheral blood sample was collected from each donor, and TCR beta sequencing was performed on peripheral blood mononuclear cells. The Qiagen DNeasy Blood Extraction Kit was used to extract genomic DNA from the blood cell samples. These data originate in a study of cytomegalovirus exposure and HLA in healthy donors (TCRdb year 2017). General notes on the study: An earlier analysis of approximately 590 of the donors reported 250 to 300 Gb of sequence data and 100 million to 130 million unique TCR beta sequences from around 200 million T cells. An early release that covered some 630 HLA-typed donors contained approximately 300 gigabases of sequencing data and 65 million to 100 million unique TCR sequences. Of the approximately 400 genotyped donors, over 70% fell in the genetic ancestry cluster associated with self-reported Caucasian donors. The study aimed to test whether cataloging public T cell receptors could reveal signatures of past pathogen exposure. The T cell repertoires of some 670 subjects were profiled by immunosequencing and related to cytomegalovirus serostatus. A separate validation cohort of roughly 130 different subjects was used in addition to the roughly 700-subject first cohort. The study combined high-throughput TCR immunosequencing, statistical association of individual TCRs with disease status, and machine learning to predict cytomegalovirus infection status. A later analysis re-analyzed previously published TCR beta repertoires from about 730 donors and added high-resolution HLA genotyping to study TCR occurrence patterns. In the later analysis, no new phenotypic data were used to find candidate immune exposures; instead, reliance was placed on TCR beta sequences and their occurrence across donors. To decide whether each TCR beta V gene segment behaved as functional or pseudogenic, an earlier analysis of some 570 of the donors relied on high-throughput TCR beta sequencing. Alongside the repertoire data, information on donor age, sex, ethnicity and CMV serostatus was compiled. In a later genetic analysis, genome-wide SNP genotypes for about three fifths of the roughly 670 donors were used, and that subset was treated as a discovery cohort. Every repertoire in the discovery cohort had been generated on one and the same sequencing platform. HLA typing covered class I and class II loci at four-digit resolution. The number of typed donors differed by locus: roughly 629-640 for A, B, C, DRB1 and DQB1; some 500 for DQA1; over 600 for DPA1; and some 470 for DPB1. Roughly 5 DR-DQ haplotypes were handled as single units for association and clustering, since linkage in the cohort was strong. Among some 410 genotyped donors of the cohort, an average of approximately 240,000 unique TCR beta nucleotide sequences was sequenced per donor, of which about 20% were non-productive.

The research as a whole found: In a later analysis, around 15,000 TCR beta sequences were associated with specific HLA alleles at a false discovery rate of 0.05. In this cohort, only TCR beta chains were sequenced, and detectable features were limited by the absence of alpha or paired-chain data. Correlated functional status among segregating V segments might be attributable to linkage disequilibrium, but an unknown experimental factor could not be ruled out. In a later analysis, the rate of TCR association differed among HLA loci, with DRB1 alleles having the most associated TCRs and HLA-C alleles having the fewest. When HLA alleles, especially DR and DQ, strongly co-occurred, attributing TCR associations to individual alleles was difficult. In an earlier analysis of around 600 of the donors, most TCR beta V segments appeared in productive rearrangements about 87% or about 30% of the time, broadly matching IMGT annotations. Because some donors lacked HLA typing at each locus, the association tests relied only on the typed subset. Approximately 16 rarely observed V segments, including chromosome 9 orphons, were excluded from the earlier analysis of a few hundred of the donors because counts were too low. The study listed 164 TCR beta chains as associated with cytomegalovirus. The authors suggested that the approach could potentially be generalized to other disease states and immunological phenotypes. Compared with equally common non-associated chains, HLA-associated TCR beta chains in a later analysis were more clonally expanded and had lower generation probabilities. A further reported finding was that TCR beta sequences accurately predicted the HLA-A and HLA-B alleles for most subjects in the first cohort. Presence/absence analyses assumed roughly uniform sequencing depth across donors, an assumption that may not hold. In vitro tests confirmed that three of the cytomegalovirus-associated TCR beta chains recognize cytomegalovirus antigens. The 87-base-pair reads could not distinguish some IMGT-functional V segments, including TRBV6-2 and TRBV6-3, so those segments were excluded. Immune exposure information for the cohort was limited to CMV serostatus. A later genetic analysis reported fewer N-insertions in productive TCRs among donors in an Asian-associated ancestry cluster than the roughly 620-donor mean. An association between a missense DCLRE1C variant and V-gene and J-gene trimming of TCR beta chains was found in a later genetic analysis and replicated in an independent cohort. Several of the top co-occurrence clusters appeared to be linked to parvovirus B19, influenza, CMV and Epstein-Barr virus, according to a later analysis. In a later analysis, most CMV-associated TCR beta chains were found to appear HLA-restricted, with HLA associations seemingly driven largely by CMV exposure. Cytomegalovirus status was reported to be diagnosed by the classifier with high specificity and sensitivity in both the original and validation cohorts. Across donors, most TCR sequences were observed very rarely, whereas some public TCRs were present in many individuals. A cluster of highly shared sequence variants was judged likely to represent a technical artifact of the sequencing pipeline.

The junction shows trimming of 2 bases on V and 7 bases on J, plus 8 bases between the germline ends. From a lookup of the germline V gene, CDR1 and CDR2 are KGHSH and LQKENI. The CDR3 covers 12 residues, taking in both the cysteine and the phenylalanine. The retained sequence is limited to the CDR3, 36 bases, with the frame set at the first base. The library was generated by the immunoSEQ multiplex PCR assay. For the multiplex PCR, a mixture combining 60 forward primers for TCR Vbeta segments and 13 reverse primers for TCR Jbeta segments was used. Amplification of the CDR3 region of rearranged TCR beta genes was performed with a multiplex PCR assay on genomic DNA. Amplified TCR beta libraries were sequenced as 87-base-pair reads on the Illumina HiSeq System. Processing in the source paper ran as follows. In a later analysis, approximately 74 million unique TCR beta chains were counted across the 500 to 850 repertoires, and roughly 11 million of these chains were shared by at least two donors. Raw reads were error-corrected and collapsed into unique sequences by a nearest-neighbor algorithm in which closely related sequences were merged to remove PCR and sequencing errors. To assign V, D and J gene segments, CDR3 sequences were aligned to IMGT reference sequences. For a sequence to be retained, a match of at least six nucleotides was required to both a V gene segment and a J gene segment. Rearrangements were called productive when the CDR3 lacked stop codons and stayed in frame with V and J; all others were non-productive. CDR3 was defined by IMGT convention, running from the second conserved V-encoded cysteine to the conserved J-encoded phenylalanine. The earlier analysis of 587 of the donors excluded any sequence lacking an unambiguous match to a single V gene segment. An earlier analysis of several hundred of the donors classified V segments as functional when productive rearrangements were above 56.7% and as segregating when the standard deviation between donors was above 5%. To diagnose cytomegalovirus status from the catalog of TCR beta chain sequences, a statistical classification framework was built. In a later analysis, V and J genes were assigned by comparing TCR nucleotide sequences against IMGT/GENE-DB human TR gene sequences. The TCRdist pipeline was used in a later analysis to assign CDR3 sequences and most-parsimonious VDJ recombination scenarios. A later analysis defined each TCR beta chain by its CDR3 amino acid sequence plus V-gene family, and excluded reads lacking a unique V-gene family. To address suspected cross-contamination and a sequencing artifact, a later analysis removed approximately 590 highly shared, low-generation-probability nucleotide sequences. A later analysis calculated a clonal expansion index for each public chain from normalized within-repertoire ranks of inferred template counts. In a later analysis, generation probabilities were computed with a VDJ recombination model fitted to out-of-frame rearrangements, and the resulting probabilities were checked against IGoR. Hypergeometric tests were used in a later analysis to score TCR-TCR, TCR-HLA and TCR-CMV co-occurrence, with a repertoire-size bias correction applied to the TCR pairs. In a later analysis, false discovery rates were estimated by permuting HLA or CMV assignments 20 times. In a later analysis, co-occurring TCRs were grouped with DBSCAN, and TCRdist sequence similarity was added when clustering was performed within HLA-allele-positive subsets. For co-occurrence clustering, repertoires with fewer than 30,000 or more than 120,000 public chains were excluded, along with five or six repertoires with anomalous nucleotide sharing. The clones in this table, taken by TCRdb from immuneACCESS, are in-frame only. Not every clone is retained; where verified, under half of the shortfall comes from an unresolved V gene, and the cause of the rest is unknown. V and J calls and clone size are as listed in that table; D and trimming were resolved from the DNA. The sample records more than 150,000 clones, around 84% of which are singletons. The ten top clones hold around 1.2% of the sample.

The TCR sequence derives from a girl aged 2 to 10 in good health and CMV-seropositive. The sample taken for sequencing was PBMCs. The rearranged segments are TRBV18 and TRBJ1-1, and perhaps TRBD1 as D gene, on 6 matching bases. The nucleotides read TGTGCCAGCTCACCAACAGGGAATGAAGCTTTCTTT. It specifies CASSPTGNEAFF.